This T cell receptor beta chain was profiled in a study of T-cell memory formation after mild COVID-19 (dated by TCRdb to 2020 to 2022). Study-level background: TCR sequence clusters from the two donors were found to be largely donor specific. The cohort was made up of two young adult volunteers, one female and one male, who were previously healthy. In two donors, T-cell clones that expanded and contracted after mild COVID-19 were tracked by sequencing TCRalpha and TCRbeta repertoires over time. Study-level results and caveats: Some responding clones were detected in pre-infection memory, suggesting pre-existing cross-reactive memory T cells joined the SARS-CoV-2 response. The study included only a couple of mild cases, and larger cohorts that include severe cases with pre-infection samples were judged to be necessary. The second-wave clones that peaked on day 37 were not confirmed to be SARS-CoV-2 specific. Clones contracting from day 15 to 85 had balanced CD4/CD8 phenotypes, while a second wave expanding from day 15 to 37 was biased towards CD4+. Contracting CD4+ clones were located mainly in the CM and EM memory subsets, whereas CD8+ clones were found to be enriched in EMRA.

This clonotype has at least ten counts. This receptor's antigen is unknown. No base qualities exist here, and no much larger clone lies one base off it. TCRdb names Illumina NovaSeq 6000 as the instrument used. Using 5'RACE with constant-segment primers, TCRalpha and TCRbeta cDNA libraries were constructed, with sample barcodes and unique molecular identifiers added in the process. RNA was extracted from every sample with Trizol reagent. The libraries were amplified in two PCR steps, and the second step added a second sample barcode and Illumina TruSeq adapters. Sequencing of libraries was performed on an Illumina NovaSeq with 2 x 150 bp paired-end reads. In the source study's methods: Demultiplexing of reads and collapsing into UMI-guided consensus sequences were performed with migec v1.2.7. Using mixcr v2.1.11, UMI consensuses were aligned to TRA and TRB V and J templates and then assembled into clonotypes. A clonotype was counted as expanded or contracted only when both edgeR and NoisET called the clonotype significant, with the noise models trained on biological replicates. edgeR calls used a false discovery rate-adjusted p below 0.01 and a log2 fold-change threshold of 1. As an exploratory analysis of dynamics, max-normalized trajectories of the 1000 most abundant clonotypes were examined by PCA with hierarchical clustering. Separately sequenced CD4+ and CD8+ repertoires were used to assign the CD4 or CD8 phenotype of responding clones. The public sequencing data were trimmed at Q25 with fastp and processed into clonotypes with MiXCR by TCRdb, which kept only in-frame beta chains. Every distinct CDR3 protein forms one entry, paired with its most common genes and DNA. For this entry, the V and J calls and clone size follow TCRdb and not the study's own pipeline. Present in this sample are around 250,000 distinct CDR3 sequences, over 9% of which were seen just once. The ten largest clones take up 22% of the sample.

Ficoll-Paque density gradient centrifugation was the method used to isolate PBMCs. Measured from the cysteine to the phenylalanine, the CDR3 is 17 residues long. The only DNA kept is the CDR3, 51 bases in frame from the first base. Trimming costs V 4 bases and J 1 base, and their ends lie 15 bases apart. CDR1 and CDR2 are read off the germline V gene as KGHDR and SFDVKD. The chain is assembled from TRBV24-1 and TRBJ2-2, with TRBD1 as a weak D call on 6 bases. Sequencing input: PBMCs or a T cell subset sorted from them (not recorded which). The TCR sequence derives from a man between 18 and 29 years old who had mild COVID-19 (a few samples of this study predate the infection). The sample titles of this study are shuffled in the database, so cell type and time point are left out; the donor was told from shared clones. CDR3 loop: CATSDGIRDMNTGELFF. In nucleotides, the sequence is TGTGCCACCAGTGACGGAATCCGGGACATGAACACCGGGGAGCTGTTTTTT.